A selection of T cell receptor beta chains follows, all from one sample in a study of vaccination and CD4 T cells after COVID-19. TCRdb processed the PCR reads anew with MiXCR; each CDR3 protein has one entry. Among a few thousand distinct CDR3 sequences listed, roughly 36% were seen once. Their target antigens are unknown. Sample: CD4+ T cells from blood, cultured in vitro. The source is a human donor in good health. CDR3s include the opening cysteine and the closing phenylalanine or tryptophan. D genes are given only for firm matches. Clone size is not always given. Where it is, it says once, few, many or a class for expanded clones.

V gene	J gene	clone size	D gene	CDR3 length	CDR3 protein	CDR3 DNA
TRBV9	TRBJ1-6	-	TRBD1	14	CASSVEGARSPLHF	TGTGCCAGCAGCGTAGAGGGGGCTAGATCACCCCTCCACTTT
TRBV7-3	TRBJ1-1	few	-	14	CASSLGPQNTEAFF	TGTGCCAGCAGCCTGGGGCCACAGAATACTGAAGCTTTCTTT
TRBV6-5	TRBJ2-5	few	TRBD1	16	CASSYVRTGGGETQYF	TGTGCCAGCAGTTACGTCCGGACAGGGGGCGGAGAGACCCAGTACTTC
TRBV7-2	TRBJ1-5	few	-	13	CASSLGNNQPQHF	TGTGCCAGCAGCTTGGGTAATAATCAGCCCCAGCATTTT
TRBV7-9	TRBJ1-2	-	-	14	CASSLGRQTYGYTF	TGTGCCAGCAGCTTAGGTCGGCAGACCTATGGCTACACCTTC
TRBV19	TRBJ1-5	few	TRBD1	15	CASTDRGPGNQPQHF	TGTGCCAGTACGGACAGGGGGCCGGGCAATCAGCCCCAGCATTTT
TRBV5-4	TRBJ2-6	few	-	16	CASTLDPFSGANVLTF	TGTGCCAGCACCTTAGACCCTTTCTCTGGGGCCAACGTCCTGACTTTC
TRBV6-1	TRBJ2-1	few	TRBD2	13	CASSERGGVGQFF	TGTGCCAGCAGTGAGCGCGGGGGGGTGGGGCAGTTCTTC
TRBV21-1	TRBJ1-5	few	-	15	CASSREDTVNQPQHF	TGTGCCAGCAGCAGAGAGGACACTGTCAATCAGCCCCAGCATTTT
TRBV7-8	TRBJ1-2	few	-	14	CASSPGRFVYGYTF	TGTGCCAGCAGCCCTGGACGGTTTGTCTATGGCTACACCTTC
TRBV4-3	TRBJ2-5	-	-	18	CASSQGAGAGWSKETQYF	TGCGCCAGCAGCCAAGGGGCGGGGGCCGGGTGGAGCAAGGAGACCCAGTACTTC
TRBV2	TRBJ1-6	-	TRBD1	16	CASVRTGGAYNSPLHF	TGTGCCAGCGTAAGGACAGGGGGCGCGTATAATTCACCCCTCCACTTT
TRBV30	TRBJ2-7	once	TRBD2	14	CAWSVQSGRYEQYF	TGTGCCTGGAGTGTACAGAGCGGGAGGTACGAGCAGTACTTC
TRBV19	TRBJ1-2	-	-	16	CASSINVGTGNYGYTF	TGTGCCAGTAGTATAAATGTCGGGACTGGTAACTATGGCTACACCTTC
TRBV11-2	TRBJ2-5	-	TRBD1	14	CASSSRDRLETQYF	TGTGCCAGCAGCTCCCGGGACAGGCTTGAGACCCAGTACTTC
TRBV12-3/TRBV12-4	TRBJ1-1	few	TRBD1	14	CASRPTGRFGVAFF	TGTGCCAGCAGACCGACAGGGAGGTTTGGCGTAGCTTTCTTT
TRBV2	TRBJ1-1	few	TRBD1	14	CASRENGQGNEAFF	TGTGCCAGCAGGGAAAATGGACAGGGTAATGAAGCTTTCTTT
TRBV24-1	TRBJ2-3	-	TRBD2	14	CATSIGRGTDTQYF	TGTGCCACCAGTATCGGGAGGGGGACAGATACGCAGTATTTT
TRBV7-2	TRBJ2-5	few	-	14	CASSSSGHKETQYF	TGTGCCAGCAGCTCCTCGGGACATAAAGAGACCCAGTACTTC
TRBV29-1	TRBJ2-7	-	TRBD1	12	CSVGTGTYEQYF	TGCAGCGTTGGGACAGGGACCTACGAGCAGTACTTC
TRBV20-1	TRBJ2-3	-	-	14	CSARDGMSTDTQYF	TGCAGTGCTAGAGACGGGATGAGCACAGATACGCAGTATTTT
TRBV28	TRBJ2-7	-	-	13	CASTVVGPYEQYF	TGTGCCAGCACCGTGGTCGGTCCCTACGAGCAGTACTTC
TRBV5-1	TRBJ2-3	-	-	15	CASSFGRASTDTQYF	TGCGCCAGCAGCTTCGGGAGAGCTAGCACAGATACGCAGTATTTT
TRBV29-1	TRBJ1-3	-	TRBD1	12	CVGQNSGNTIYF	TGCGTGGGACAGAACTCTGGAAACACCATATATTTT
TRBV6-1	TRBJ1-2	-	TRBD1	15	CASSNPGQGVYGYTF	TGTGCCAGCAGTAATCCGGGACAGGGGGTGTATGGCTACACCTTC
TRBV6-2/TRBV6-3	TRBJ2-1	-	-	12	CASSRTYNEQFF	TGTGCCAGTAGCAGAACCTACAATGAGCAGTTCTTC
TRBV9	TRBJ2-1	-	TRBD2	15	CASSGLAGGYNEQFF	TGTGCCAGCAGCGGATTAGCGGGAGGCTACAATGAGCAGTTCTTC
TRBV7-3	TRBJ2-3	-	-	13	CASSYREADTQYF	TGTGCCAGCAGCTACAGGGAAGCAGATACGCAGTATTTT
TRBV7-8	TRBJ2-2	-	-	16	CASSPRQGPNTGELFF	TGTGCCAGCAGCCCCAGGCAGGGGCCGAACACCGGGGAGCTGTTTTTT
TRBV20-1	TRBJ2-2	-	TRBD1	14	CSATGTVNTGELFF	TGCAGTGCTACTGGGACAGTCAACACCGGGGAGCTGTTTTTT
TRBV11-2	TRBJ2-5	-	-	15	CASSRAPNRWGTQYF	TGTGCCAGCAGCCGCGCCCCTAACAGGTGGGGGACCCAGTACTTC
TRBV7-8	TRBJ2-5	-	-	11	CASSTRETQYF	TGTGCCAGCAGCACCAGGGAGACCCAGTACTTC
TRBV2	TRBJ2-2	few	-	15	CASSGYSRGTGELFF	TGTGCCAGCAGTGGATACTCCCGGGGCACCGGGGAGCTGTTTTTT
TRBV7-9	TRBJ1-1	once	-	15	CASTLRRLKGTEAFF	TGTGCCAGCACCTTAAGGCGACTCAAGGGCACTGAAGCTTTCTTT
TRBV24-1	TRBJ1-5	-	-	16	CATSDSGDDSNQPQHF	TGTGCCACCAGTGATTCAGGGGACGATAGCAATCAGCCCCAGCATTTT
TRBV28	TRBJ1-2	-	-	13	CASSFAQNYGYTF	TGTGCCAGCAGTTTCGCGCAGAACTATGGCTACACCTTC
TRBV2	TRBJ1-4	-	-	15	CASNPQGAGHEKLFF	TGTGCCAGCAATCCTCAAGGAGCAGGGCATGAAAAACTGTTTTTT
TRBV28	TRBJ2-7	-	TRBD1	16	CASSIPQQGVRNEQYF	TGTGCCAGCAGCATTCCCCAACAGGGGGTAAGGAACGAGCAGTACTTC
TRBV25-1	TRBJ2-3	-	-	11	CASRQRDTQYF	TGTGCCAGCAGACAGCGAGATACGCAGTATTTT
TRBV10-3	TRBJ1-2	few	TRBD1	16	CAISEGGQGASYGYTF	TGTGCCATCAGTGAGGGGGGACAGGGGGCGAGCTATGGCTACACCTTC
TRBV7-2	TRBJ1-6	few	-	16	CASSIQVGTIGSPLHF	TGTGCCAGCAGCATTCAGGTTGGGACAATAGGTTCACCCCTCCACTTT
TRBV28	TRBJ1-2	large	TRBD1	15	CASSRWTGLNYGYTF	TGTGCCAGCAGTCGTTGGACAGGACTTAACTATGGCTACACCTTC
TRBV5-1	TRBJ2-7	-	-	13	CASSLGQFYEQYF	TGCGCCAGCAGCTTGGGACAGTTCTACGAGCAGTACTTC
TRBV10-3	TRBJ1-2	-	TRBD1	16	CAISRDRDRLVSGYTF	TGTGCCATCAGCAGAGACCGGGACAGGTTAGTTAGTGGCTACACCTTC